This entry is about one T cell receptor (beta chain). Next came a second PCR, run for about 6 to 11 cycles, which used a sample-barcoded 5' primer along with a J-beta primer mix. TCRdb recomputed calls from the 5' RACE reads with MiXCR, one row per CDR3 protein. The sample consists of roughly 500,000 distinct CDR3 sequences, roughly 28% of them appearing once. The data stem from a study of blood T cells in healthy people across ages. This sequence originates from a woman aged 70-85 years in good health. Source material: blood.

The CDR3 protein is CASLARDNEKLFF. DNA of the CDR3: TGTGCCAGCCTTGCAAGAGATAATGAAAAACTGTTTTTT. V is TRBV6-1 and J is TRBJ1-4; D remains unclear. The ends were cut back, 8 bases at V and 4 bases at J, with 11 bases in the middle. In germline, CDR1 is MNHNS, CDR2 SASEGT. This CDR3 spans 13 amino acids.